This section outlines one T cell receptor beta chain sequence together with its context. Per the germline V gene, CDR1 is SGHTA and CDR2 is FQGNSA. This CDR3 is built from 14 residues. V was clipped by 7 bases and J by 7 bases; unmatched bases: 9. The source of the sample is a study of blood T cell repertoires in COVID-19. Study as a whole: The study drew acute and convalescent COVID-19 samples from the United States, Italy and Spain. T cells, B-cell-depleted T cells, or PBMCs provided the cDNA or gDNA that served as material.

In the source study's methods: The authors estimated nucleated cell counts from reference gene primer amplification. The method was immunoSEQ multiplex PCR; TCRdb's version includes in-frame clones alone and lacks a portion of them. For V, J and clone size, that table is used; D and trimming come from the DNA. The table has roughly 390,000 clones, 85% seen once. Material: peripheral blood. The rearrangement uses TRBV7-2 and TRBJ1-4; 7 nucleotides agree with TRBD1. The receptor was derived from a woman younger than 30 with acute or convalescent COVID-19. CDR3 residues: CASTLFQGGEKLFF. The CDR3 coding sequence is TGTGCCAGCACCCTCTTCCAGGGGGGTGAAAAACTGTTTTTT.